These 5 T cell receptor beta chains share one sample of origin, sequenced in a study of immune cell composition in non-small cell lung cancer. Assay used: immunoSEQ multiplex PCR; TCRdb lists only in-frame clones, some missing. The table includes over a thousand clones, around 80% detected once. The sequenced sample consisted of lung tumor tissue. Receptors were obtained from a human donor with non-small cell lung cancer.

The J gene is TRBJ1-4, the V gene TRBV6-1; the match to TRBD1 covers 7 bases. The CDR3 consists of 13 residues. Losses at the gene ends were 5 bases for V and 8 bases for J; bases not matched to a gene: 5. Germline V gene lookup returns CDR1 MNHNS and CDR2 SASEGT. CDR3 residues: CASSRDSGEKLFF. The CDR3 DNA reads TGTGCCAGCAGTCGGGACAGTGGCGAAAAACTGTTTTTT.

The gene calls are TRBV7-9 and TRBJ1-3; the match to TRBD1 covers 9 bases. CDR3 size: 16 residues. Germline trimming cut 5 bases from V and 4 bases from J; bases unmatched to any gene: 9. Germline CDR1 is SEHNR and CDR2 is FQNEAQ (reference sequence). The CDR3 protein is CASSGGQGKGGNTIYF. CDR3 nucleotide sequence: TGTGCCAGCAGCGGAGGACAGGGGAAAGGCGGAAACACCATATATTTT. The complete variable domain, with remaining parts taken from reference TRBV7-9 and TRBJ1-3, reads DTGVSQNPRHKITKRGQNVTFRCDPISEHNRLYWYRQTLGQGPEFLTYFQNEAQLEKSRLLSDRFSAERPKGSFSTLEIQRTEQGDSAMYLCASSGGQGKGGNTIYFGEGSWLTVV.

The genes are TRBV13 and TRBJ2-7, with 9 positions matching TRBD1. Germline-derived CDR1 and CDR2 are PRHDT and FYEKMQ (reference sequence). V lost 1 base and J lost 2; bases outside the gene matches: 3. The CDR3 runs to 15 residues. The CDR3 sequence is CASSLEGQGTYEQYF. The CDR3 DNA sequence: TGTGCCAGCAGCTTAGAGGGACAGGGCACCTACGAGCAGTACTTC.

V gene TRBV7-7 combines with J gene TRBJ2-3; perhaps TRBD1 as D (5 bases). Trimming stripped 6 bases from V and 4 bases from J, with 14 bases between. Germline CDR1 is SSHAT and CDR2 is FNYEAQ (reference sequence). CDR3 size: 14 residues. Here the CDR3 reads CASSLNPGPDTQYF. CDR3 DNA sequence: TGTGCCAGCAGTTTAAACCCAGGGCCAGATACGCAGTATTTT.

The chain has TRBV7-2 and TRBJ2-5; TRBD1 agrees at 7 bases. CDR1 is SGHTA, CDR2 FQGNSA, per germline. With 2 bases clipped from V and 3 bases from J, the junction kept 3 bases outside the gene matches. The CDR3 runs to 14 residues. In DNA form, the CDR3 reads TGTGCCAGCAGCTTACTTGGGACAGAAGAGACCCAGTACTTC. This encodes CASSLLGTEETQYF.